Presented here are 11 T cell receptor beta chains from one specimen sequenced in a study of shared clonotypes between healthy human individuals. Some clones are missing from TCRdb's copy, which holds only in-frame ones; the method was immunoSEQ multiplex PCR. The top ten clones hold approximately 1.5% of a sample with 950,000 to 1,100,000 clones, under 80% of them seen once. Sequenced: memory CD4+ T cells sorted from blood. Subset denoted: CD45RA-negative fraction. These receptor sequences come from a young man in good health.

This chain uses TRBV6-5 with TRBJ1-5; D remains ambiguous. The CDR3 runs 13 residues. V was pared by 5 bases and J by 5 bases, with 10 bases between. Germline V gives CDR1 MNHEY, CDR2 SVGAGI. The CDR3 protein is CASSPLRHQPQHF. The CDR3 DNA is TGTGCCAGCAGTCCCCTTCGACATCAGCCCCAGCATTTT.

The rearrangement joins TRBV2 to TRBJ1-1, with TRBD1 as a possible D gene (5 bases). Germline assignment: CDR1 SNHLY and CDR2 FYNNEI. V was cut by 5 bases and J by 4 bases, with 8 bases left in between. The CDR3 sequence is 12 residues long. The CDR3 coding sequence is TGTGCCAGCAGTCAGGGCGGCACTGAAGCTTTCTTT. Its translation is CASSQGGTEAFF.

This clone was found a few times. The chain links TRBV10-3 to TRBJ2-1; D perhaps matches TRBD2 (6 bases). With 4 bases removed from V and 7 bases from J, the gap between germline ends came to 14 bases. The CDR3 is 14 residues long. The germline V gene encodes CDR1 ENHRY and CDR2 SYGVKD. The CDR3 sequence: CAISGRDLGNEQFF. CDR3 sequence (DNA): TGTGCCATCAGTGGGCGGGACCTGGGAAATGAGCAGTTCTTC.

The rearrangement joins TRBV13 to TRBJ1-2; D is possibly TRBD1 (5 bases). Per germline, CDR1 PRHDT and CDR2 FYEKMQ (reference sequence). V gave up 4 bases and J gave up 4 bases, with 10 bases separating them. This CDR3 comprises 13 residues. For the CDR3, the DNA is TGTGCCAGCAGCTCAACAGGCCTCTATGGCTACACCTTC. It specifies CASSSTGLYGYTF.

The rearrangement uses TRBV15 and TRBJ2-6; D unresolved. The CDR3 runs to 16 residues. Deletions cut 5 bases from V and 0 bases from J, with 11 bases between. Germline V lookup: CDR1 LNHNV, CDR2 YYDKDF (reference sequence). The CDR3 nucleotides read TGTGCCACCAGCCCCCCTGGCAACTCTGGGGCCAACGTCCTGACTTTC. Protein: CATSPPGNSGANVLTF.

This chain joins TRBV5-1 and TRBJ1-1; D is ambiguous. The CDR3 is 14 residues long. V lost 0 bases, J lost 1 base, and 7 bases lay in between. CDR1 is SGHRS, CDR2 YFSETQ, per germline. The CDR3 is CASSLEFGNTEAFF. In nucleotides, the CDR3 is TGCGCCAGCAGCTTGGAATTTGGGAACACTGAAGCTTTCTTT.

This clone has at least ten counts. This sequence joins TRBV30 and TRBJ1-1; no clear D. The germline CDR1 and CDR2 sequences are GTSNPN and SVGIG (reference sequence). CDR3 size: 15 residues. The V and J ends lost 0 bases and 1 base respectively, with 12 bases between them. The chain's CDR3 is CAWSVSGRKNTEAFF. The DNA of the CDR3 is TGTGCCTGGAGTGTATCCGGGCGGAAGAACACTGAAGCTTTCTTT.

This clone was counted once. Since a much larger clone is just one base distant, this may be a read error. The V and J genes are TRBV6-1 and TRBJ2-5, with 10 nucleotides matching TRBD1. From germline, CDR1 is MNHNS and CDR2 SASEGT. This CDR3 region has 14 residues. J gave up 2 bases and V 3 bases, and 0 bases lay outside the gene matches. CDR3 DNA sequence: TGTGCCAGCAGTGAGGACAGGGGGCAAGAGACCCAGTACTTC. It yields the protein CASSEDRGQETQYF.

As regards this clone: A junction boundary mismatches the germline segment, possibly from a read error. The V and J genes are TRBV5-1 and TRBJ2-7; a possible D gene is TRBD2 (6 bases). Germline V gene sequence: CDR1 SGHRS, CDR2 YFSETQ. The CDR3 extends over 14 amino acids. Here the CDR3 reads CASSPGGYSYEQYF. Here the CDR3 DNA reads TGTGCCAGCAGCCCTGGGGGGTACTCCTACGAGCAGTACTTC. Based on the CDR3 plus reference TRBV5-1 and TRBJ2-7, the full variable domain is KAGVTQTPRYLIKTRGQQVTLSCSPISGHRSVSWYQQTPGQGLQFLFEYFSETQRNKGNFPGRFSGRQFSNSRSEMNVSTLELGDSALYLCASSPGGYSYEQYFGPGTRLTVT.

This rearrangement joins TRBV5-6 to TRBJ2-5; 8 bases are a match to TRBD1. Unmatched junction bases numbered 9, after V lost 0 bases and J lost 5 bases. The CDR3 is made up of 16 amino acids. Germline assignment: CDR1 SGHDT and CDR2 YYEEEE. CDR3 nucleotide sequence: TGTGCCAGCAGCTTGGACACAGGGGGACGTAGGGAGACCCAGTACTTC. This codes for CASSLDTGGRRETQYF. The complete variable domain, with remaining parts taken from reference TRBV5-6 and TRBJ2-5, reads DAGVTQSPTHLIKTRGQQVTLRCSPKSGHDTVSWYQQALGQGPQFIFQYYEEEERQRGNFPDRFSGHQFPNYSSELNVNALLLGDSALYLCASSLDTGGRRETQYFGPGTRLLVL.

V and J are TRBV4-3 and TRBJ2-7, with a tentative D call TRBD2 (5 bases). Trimming took 0 bases from V and 3 from J, leaving 12 bases between them. There are 15 residues in the CDR3. Germline loops: CDR1 LGHNA, CDR2 YSLEER. The CDR3 coding sequence is TGCGCCAGCAGCCAAGATACCGGGATAGTCTACGAGCAGTACTTC. Translating gives CASSQDTGIVYEQYF.